The 3 T cell receptor beta chains reported below all come from one sample, sequenced in a study of T-cell memory formation after mild COVID-19. TCRdb called the 5' RACE reads again in MiXCR, with one record for every CDR3 protein. In the table there are under 50,000 distinct CDR3 sequences, around a quarter of which are singletons. Sequenced input: PBMCs or a T cell subset sorted from them (not recorded which). The receptors were gathered from a man aged 18 to 30 who had mild COVID-19 (a few samples of this study predate the infection). Cell type and time point are not known.

The chain links TRBV29-1 to TRBJ2-2; TRBD1 matches 7 bases. This CDR3 region has 15 residues. Looked up from germline, CDR1 is SQVTM and CDR2 is ANQGSEA. V shed 4 bases and J 2 bases; nucleotides not matched to a gene: 7. CDR3 DNA sequence: TGCAGCGTTGGGACGGACAGGTTAAACACCGGGGAGCTGTTTTTT. It is translated as CSVGTDRLNTGELFF.

V usage is TRBV4-2 and J usage is TRBJ1-6, with 7 bases lining up with TRBD1. Looked up from germline, CDR1 is LGHNA and CDR2 is YNFKEQ. This CDR3 spans 18 amino acids. V shed 1 base and J 0 bases; nucleotides not matched to a gene: 6. The CDR3 sequence is CASSQVPGQSSYNSPLHF. CDR3 sequence (DNA): TGTGCCAGCAGCCAAGTCCCGGGACAGAGCTCCTATAATTCACCCCTCCACTTT.

This sequence joins TRBV19 and TRBJ1-2; 7 nucleotides agree with TRBD1. The CDR3 runs 13 residues. The germline gives CDR1 LNHDA, CDR2 SQIVND (reference sequence). Losses at the gene ends were 7 bases for V and 3 bases for J; bases not matched to a gene: 5. DNA for the CDR3: TGTGCCAGTAAGACAGGGAACTACTATGGCTACACCTTC. Protein: CASKTGNYYGYTF.